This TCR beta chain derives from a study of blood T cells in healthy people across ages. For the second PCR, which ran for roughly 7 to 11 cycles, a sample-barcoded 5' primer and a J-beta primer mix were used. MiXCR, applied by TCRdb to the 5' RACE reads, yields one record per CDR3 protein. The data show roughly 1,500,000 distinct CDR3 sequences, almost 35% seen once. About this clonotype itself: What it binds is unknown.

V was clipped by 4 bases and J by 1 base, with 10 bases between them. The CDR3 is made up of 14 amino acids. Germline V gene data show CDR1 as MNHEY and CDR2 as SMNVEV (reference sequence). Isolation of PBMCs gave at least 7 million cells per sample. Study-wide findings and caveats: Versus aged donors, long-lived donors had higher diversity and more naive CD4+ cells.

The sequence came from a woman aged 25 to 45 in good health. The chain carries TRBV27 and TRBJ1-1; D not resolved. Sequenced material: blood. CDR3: CASSSSVGNTEAFF. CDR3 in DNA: TGTGCCAGCAGTTCCTCCGTGGGGAACACTGAAGCTTTCTTT.